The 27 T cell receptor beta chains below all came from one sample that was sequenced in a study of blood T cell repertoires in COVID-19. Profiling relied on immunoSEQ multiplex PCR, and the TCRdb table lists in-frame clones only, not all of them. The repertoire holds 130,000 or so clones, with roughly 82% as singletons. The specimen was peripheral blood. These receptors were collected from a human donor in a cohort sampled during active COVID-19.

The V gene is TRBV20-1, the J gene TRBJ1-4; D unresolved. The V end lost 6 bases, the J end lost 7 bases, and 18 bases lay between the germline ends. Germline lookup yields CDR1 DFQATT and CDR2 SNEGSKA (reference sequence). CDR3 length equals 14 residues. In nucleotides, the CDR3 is TGCAGTGCCAGTCCTCCGGGGTTTGCTGAAAAACTGTTTTTT. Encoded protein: CSASPPGFAEKLFF.

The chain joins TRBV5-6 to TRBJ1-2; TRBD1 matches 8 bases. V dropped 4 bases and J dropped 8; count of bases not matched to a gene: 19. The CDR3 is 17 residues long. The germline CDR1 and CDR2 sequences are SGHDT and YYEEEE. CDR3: CASSRVSPRTGIGGYTF. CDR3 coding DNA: TGTGCCAGCAGCCGGGTCTCCCCCCGGACAGGGATCGGAGGCTACACCTTC.

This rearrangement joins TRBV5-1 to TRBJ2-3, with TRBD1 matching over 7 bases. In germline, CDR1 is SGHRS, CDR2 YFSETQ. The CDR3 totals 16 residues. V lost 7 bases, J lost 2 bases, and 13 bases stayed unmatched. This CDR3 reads CASRPGAGGITDTQYF. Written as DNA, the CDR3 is TGCGCCAGCCGACCTGGCGCAGGGGGTATCACAGATACGCAGTATTTT.

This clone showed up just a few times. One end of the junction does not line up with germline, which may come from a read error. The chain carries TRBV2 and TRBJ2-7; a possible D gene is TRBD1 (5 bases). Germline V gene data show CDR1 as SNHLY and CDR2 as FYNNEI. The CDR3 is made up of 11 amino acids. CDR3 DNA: TGTGCCAGCAGTGATCTTGACAGACAAGACTTC. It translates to CASSDLDRQDF. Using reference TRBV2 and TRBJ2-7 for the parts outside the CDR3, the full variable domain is EPEVTQTPSHQVTQMGQEVILRCVPISNHLYFYWYRQILGQKVEFLVSFYNNEISEKSEIFDDQFSVERPDGSNFTLKIRSTKLEDSAMYFCASSDLDRQDFGPGTRLTVT.

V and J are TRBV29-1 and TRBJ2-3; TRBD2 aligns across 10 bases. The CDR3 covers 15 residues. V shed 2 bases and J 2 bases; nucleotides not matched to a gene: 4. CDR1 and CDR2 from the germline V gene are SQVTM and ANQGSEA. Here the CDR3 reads CSVETSGASTDTQYF. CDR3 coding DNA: TGCAGCGTTGAAACTAGCGGGGCCTCCACAGATACGCAGTATTTT.

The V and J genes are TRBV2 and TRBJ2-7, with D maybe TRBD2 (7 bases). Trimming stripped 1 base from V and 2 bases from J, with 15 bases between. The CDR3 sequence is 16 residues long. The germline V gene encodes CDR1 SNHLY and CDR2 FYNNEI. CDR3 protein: CASSEGGGGNPYEQYF. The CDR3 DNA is TGTGCCAGCAGTGAAGGAGGGGGGGGAAACCCCTACGAGCAGTACTTC.

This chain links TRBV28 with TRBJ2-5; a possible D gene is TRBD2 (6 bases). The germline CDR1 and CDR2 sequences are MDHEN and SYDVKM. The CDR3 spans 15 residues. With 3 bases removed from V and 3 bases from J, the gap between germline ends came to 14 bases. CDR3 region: CASSFWLGGKETQYF. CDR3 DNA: TGTGCCAGCAGTTTTTGGCTCGGGGGTAAAGAGACCCAGTACTTC.

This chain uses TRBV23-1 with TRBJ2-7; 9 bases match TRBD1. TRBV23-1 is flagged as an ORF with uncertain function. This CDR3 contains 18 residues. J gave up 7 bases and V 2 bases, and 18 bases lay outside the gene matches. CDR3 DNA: TGCGCCAGCAGTCAAAAGTCCCCCGGAGACAGGGGGTGGGGAGAGCAGTACTTC. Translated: CASSQKSPGDRGWGEQYF.

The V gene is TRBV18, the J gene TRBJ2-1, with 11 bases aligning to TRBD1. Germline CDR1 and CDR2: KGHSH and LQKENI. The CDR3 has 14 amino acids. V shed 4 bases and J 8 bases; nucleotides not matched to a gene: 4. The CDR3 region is CASSRGQGVDEQFF. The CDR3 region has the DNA TGTGCCAGCTCACGGGGACAGGGGGTAGATGAGCAGTTCTTC.

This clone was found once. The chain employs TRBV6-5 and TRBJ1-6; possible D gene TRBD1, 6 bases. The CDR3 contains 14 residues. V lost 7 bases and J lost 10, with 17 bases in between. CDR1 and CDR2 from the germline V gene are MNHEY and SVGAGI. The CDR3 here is CASTPANRESPLHF. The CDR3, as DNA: TGTGCCAGCACCCCAGCCAACAGGGAGTCACCCCTCCACTTT.

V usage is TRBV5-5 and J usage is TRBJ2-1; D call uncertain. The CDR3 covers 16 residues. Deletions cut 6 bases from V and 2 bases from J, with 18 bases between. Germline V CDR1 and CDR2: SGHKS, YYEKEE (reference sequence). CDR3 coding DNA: TGTGCCAGCACCCAGGAACGGTGGGTCCCCTACAATGAGCAGTTCTTC. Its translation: CASTQERWVPYNEQFF.

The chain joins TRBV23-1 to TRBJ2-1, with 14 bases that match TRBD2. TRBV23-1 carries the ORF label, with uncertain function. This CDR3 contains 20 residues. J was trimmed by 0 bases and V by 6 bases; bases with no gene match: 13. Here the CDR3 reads CASSHPSGTSGGRSYNEQFF. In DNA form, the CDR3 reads TGCGCCAGCAGCCACCCCTCCGGGACTAGCGGGGGCCGCTCCTACAATGAGCAGTTCTTC.

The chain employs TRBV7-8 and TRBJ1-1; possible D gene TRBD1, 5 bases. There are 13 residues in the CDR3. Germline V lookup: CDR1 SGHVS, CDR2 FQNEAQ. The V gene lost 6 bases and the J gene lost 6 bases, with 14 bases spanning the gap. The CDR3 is CASSLGGKAEAFF. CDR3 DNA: TGTGCCAGCAGTCTCGGGGGGAAGGCTGAAGCTTTCTTT.

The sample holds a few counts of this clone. The CDR3 bases are TGCGCCAGCAGCCAAGATACTAGCGGGTCCTGGGGAGAGACCCAGTACTTC. Residues: CASSQDTSGSWGETQYF. The rearrangement links TRBV4-1 to TRBJ2-5, with 9 bases lining up with TRBD2. The germline V gene has CDR1 MGHRA and CDR2 YSYEKL. The ends lost 0 bases at V and 4 bases at J; junction bases unmatched: 9. The CDR3 totals 17 residues.

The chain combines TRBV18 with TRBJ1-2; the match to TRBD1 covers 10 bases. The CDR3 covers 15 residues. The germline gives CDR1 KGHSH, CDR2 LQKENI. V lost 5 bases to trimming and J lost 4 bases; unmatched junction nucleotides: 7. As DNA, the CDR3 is TGTGCCAGCTCATCTGGACAGGGGGGAATCTATGGCTACACCTTC. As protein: CASSSGQGGIYGYTF. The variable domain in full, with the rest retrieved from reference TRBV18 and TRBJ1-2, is NAGVMQNPRHLVRRRGQEARLRCSPMKGHSHVYWYRQLPEEGLKFMVYLQKENIIDESGMPKERFSAEFPKEGPSILRIQQVVRGDSAAYFCASSSGQGGIYGYTFGSGTRLTVV.

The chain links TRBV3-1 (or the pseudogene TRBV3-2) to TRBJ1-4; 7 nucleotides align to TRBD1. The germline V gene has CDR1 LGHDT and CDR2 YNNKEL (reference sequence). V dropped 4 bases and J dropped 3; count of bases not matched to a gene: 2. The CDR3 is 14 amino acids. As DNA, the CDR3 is TGTGCCAGCAGCCGCGGGACAGCTAATGAAAAACTGTTTTTT. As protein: CASSRGTANEKLFF.

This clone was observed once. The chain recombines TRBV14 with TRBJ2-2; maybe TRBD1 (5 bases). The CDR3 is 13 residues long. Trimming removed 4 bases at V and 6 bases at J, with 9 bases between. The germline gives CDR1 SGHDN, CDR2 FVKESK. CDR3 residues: CASSPGRAGELFF. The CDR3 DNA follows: TGTGCCAGCAGCCCCGGCAGGGCCGGGGAGCTGTTTTTT.

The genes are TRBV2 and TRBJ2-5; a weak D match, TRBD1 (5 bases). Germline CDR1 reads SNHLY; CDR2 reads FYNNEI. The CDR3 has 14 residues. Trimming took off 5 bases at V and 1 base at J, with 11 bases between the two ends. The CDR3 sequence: CASSSGFGQETQYF. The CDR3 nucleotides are TGTGCCAGCAGTTCAGGGTTTGGCCAAGAGACCCAGTACTTC.

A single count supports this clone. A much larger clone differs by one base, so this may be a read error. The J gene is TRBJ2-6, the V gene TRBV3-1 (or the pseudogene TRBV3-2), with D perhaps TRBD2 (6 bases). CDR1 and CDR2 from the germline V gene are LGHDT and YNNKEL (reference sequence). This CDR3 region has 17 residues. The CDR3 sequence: CAGSQVGGSAGANVLTF. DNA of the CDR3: TGTGCCGGCAGCCAAGTCGGAGGGAGCGCTGGGGCCAACGTCCTGACTTTC.

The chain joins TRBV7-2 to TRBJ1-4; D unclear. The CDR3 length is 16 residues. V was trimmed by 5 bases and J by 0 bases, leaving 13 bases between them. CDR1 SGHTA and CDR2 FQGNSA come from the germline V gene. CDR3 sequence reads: CASSPASGTTNEKLFF. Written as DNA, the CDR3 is TGTGCCAGCAGCCCCGCTTCCGGGACAACTAATGAAAAACTGTTTTTT. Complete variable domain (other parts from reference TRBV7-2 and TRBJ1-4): GAGVSQSPSNKVTEKGKDVELRCDPISGHTALYWYRQSLGQGLEFLIYFQGNSAPDKSGLPSDRFSAERTGGSVSTLTIQRTQQEDSAVYLCASSPASGTTNEKLFFGSGTQLSVL.

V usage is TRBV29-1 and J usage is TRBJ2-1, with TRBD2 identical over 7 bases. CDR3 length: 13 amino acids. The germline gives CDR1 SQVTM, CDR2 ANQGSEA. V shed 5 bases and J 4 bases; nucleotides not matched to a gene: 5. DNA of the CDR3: TGCAGCGTTTCCCGGGGGGTTTACAATGAGCAGTTCTTC. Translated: CSVSRGVYNEQFF.

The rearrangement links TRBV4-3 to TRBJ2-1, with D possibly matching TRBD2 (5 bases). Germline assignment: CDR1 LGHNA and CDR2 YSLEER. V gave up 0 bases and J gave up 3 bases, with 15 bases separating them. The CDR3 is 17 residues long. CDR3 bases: TGCGCCAGCAGCCAAGATACGAGGGCCGCGAACTACAATGAGCAGTTCTTC. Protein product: CASSQDTRAANYNEQFF.

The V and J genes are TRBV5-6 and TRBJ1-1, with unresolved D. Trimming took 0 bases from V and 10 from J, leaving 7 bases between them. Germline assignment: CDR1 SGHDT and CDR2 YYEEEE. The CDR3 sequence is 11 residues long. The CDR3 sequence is CASSLEGRAFF. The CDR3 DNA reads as TGTGCCAGCAGCTTGGAAGGGAGAGCTTTCTTT.

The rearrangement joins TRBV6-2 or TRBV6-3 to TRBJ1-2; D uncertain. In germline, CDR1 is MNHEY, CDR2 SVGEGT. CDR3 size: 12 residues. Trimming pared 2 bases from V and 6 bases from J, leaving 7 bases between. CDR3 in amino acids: CASSYLRHGYTF. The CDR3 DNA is TGTGCCAGCAGTTACCTCAGGCATGGCTACACCTTC.

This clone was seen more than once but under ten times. CDR3 in DNA: TGTGCCAGCAGCCAACAGGGGGCGCGCAATTCACCCCTCCACTTT. Protein: CASSQQGARNSPLHF. The V gene is TRBV5-4, the J gene TRBJ1-6; 9 bases align to TRBD1. The germline CDR1 and CDR2 sequences are SGHNT and YYREEE (reference sequence). The CDR3 consists of 15 residues. J was trimmed by 7 bases and V by 4 bases; bases with no gene match: 6.

The CDR3 protein is CASALMGPGANVLTF. In DNA form, the CDR3 reads TGTGCCAGCGCCCTGATGGGGCCCGGGGCCAACGTCCTGACTTTC. J is TRBJ2-6 and V is TRBV7-9; possibly TRBD1 for D (5 bases). This CDR3 region has 15 residues. With 8 bases removed from V and 4 bases from J, the gap between germline ends came to 15 bases. Per germline, CDR1 SEHNR and CDR2 FQNEAQ (reference sequence).

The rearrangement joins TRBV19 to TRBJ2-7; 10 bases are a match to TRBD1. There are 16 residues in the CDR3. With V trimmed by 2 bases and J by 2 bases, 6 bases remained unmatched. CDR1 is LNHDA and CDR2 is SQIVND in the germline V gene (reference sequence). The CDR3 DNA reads TGTGCCAGTAGTATATCGCCGGGACAGGGGACCTACGAGCAGTACTTC. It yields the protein CASSISPGQGTYEQYF.